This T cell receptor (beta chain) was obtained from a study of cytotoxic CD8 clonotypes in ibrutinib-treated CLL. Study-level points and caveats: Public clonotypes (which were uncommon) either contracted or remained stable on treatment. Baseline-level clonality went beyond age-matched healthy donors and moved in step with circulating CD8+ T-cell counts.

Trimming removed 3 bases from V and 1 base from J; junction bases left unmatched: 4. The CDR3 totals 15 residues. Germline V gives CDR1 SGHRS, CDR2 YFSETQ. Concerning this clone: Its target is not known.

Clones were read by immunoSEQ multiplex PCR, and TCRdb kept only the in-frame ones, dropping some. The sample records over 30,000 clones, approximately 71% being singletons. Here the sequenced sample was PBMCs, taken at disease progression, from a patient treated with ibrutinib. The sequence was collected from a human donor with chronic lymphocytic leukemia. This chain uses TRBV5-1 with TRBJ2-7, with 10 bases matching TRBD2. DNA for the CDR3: TGCGCCAGCAGCTGGACTAGCGGTAAATCCTACGAGCAGTACTTC. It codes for CASSWTSGKSYEQYF.